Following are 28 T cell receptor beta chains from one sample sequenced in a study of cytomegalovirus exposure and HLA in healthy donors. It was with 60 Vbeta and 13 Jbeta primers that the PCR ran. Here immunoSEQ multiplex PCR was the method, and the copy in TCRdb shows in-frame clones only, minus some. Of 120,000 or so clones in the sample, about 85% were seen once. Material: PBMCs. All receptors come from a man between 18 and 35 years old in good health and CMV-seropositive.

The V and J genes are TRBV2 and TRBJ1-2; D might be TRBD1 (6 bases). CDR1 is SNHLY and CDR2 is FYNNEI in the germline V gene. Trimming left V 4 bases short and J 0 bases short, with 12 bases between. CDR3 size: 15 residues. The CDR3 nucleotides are TGTGCCAGCAGTGGGGGGCAGGGAGCTAACTATGGCTACACCTTC. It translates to CASSGGQGANYGYTF.

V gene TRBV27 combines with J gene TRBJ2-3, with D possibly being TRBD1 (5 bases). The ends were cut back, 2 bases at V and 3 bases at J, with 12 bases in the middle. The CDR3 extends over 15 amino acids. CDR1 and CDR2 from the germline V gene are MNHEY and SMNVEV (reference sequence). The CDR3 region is CASSLLGRVTDTQYF. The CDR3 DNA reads TGTGCCAGCAGTTTACTGGGCAGGGTAACAGATACGCAGTATTTT.

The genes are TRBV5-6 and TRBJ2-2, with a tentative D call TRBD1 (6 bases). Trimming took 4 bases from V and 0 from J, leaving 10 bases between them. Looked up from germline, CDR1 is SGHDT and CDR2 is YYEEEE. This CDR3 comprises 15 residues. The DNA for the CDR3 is TGTGCCAGCAGCGACCGGACAGCGAACACCGGGGAGCTGTTTTTT. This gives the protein CASSDRTANTGELFF.

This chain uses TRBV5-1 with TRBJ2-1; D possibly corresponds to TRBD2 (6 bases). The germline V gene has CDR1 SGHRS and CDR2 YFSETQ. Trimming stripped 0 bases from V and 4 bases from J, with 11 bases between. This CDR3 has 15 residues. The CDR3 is CASSLGGAGYNEQFF. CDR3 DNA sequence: TGCGCCAGCAGCTTGGGCGGGGCGGGGTACAATGAGCAGTTCTTC.

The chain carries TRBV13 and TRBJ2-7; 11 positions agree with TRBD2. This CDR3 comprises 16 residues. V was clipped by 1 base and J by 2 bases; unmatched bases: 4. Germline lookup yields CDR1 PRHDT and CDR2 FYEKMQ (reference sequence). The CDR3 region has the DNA TGTGCCAGCAGCTTAGTCGGTAGCGGGAGGGCCTACGAGCAGTACTTC. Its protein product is CASSLVGSGRAYEQYF.

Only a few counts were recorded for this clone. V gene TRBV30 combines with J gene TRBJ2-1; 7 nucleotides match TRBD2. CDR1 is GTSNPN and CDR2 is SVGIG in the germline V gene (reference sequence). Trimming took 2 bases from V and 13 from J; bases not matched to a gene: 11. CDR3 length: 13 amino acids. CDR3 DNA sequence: TGTGCCTGGAGTTCGGGACTATCAGGCCCACAGTTCTTC. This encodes CAWSSGLSGPQFF.

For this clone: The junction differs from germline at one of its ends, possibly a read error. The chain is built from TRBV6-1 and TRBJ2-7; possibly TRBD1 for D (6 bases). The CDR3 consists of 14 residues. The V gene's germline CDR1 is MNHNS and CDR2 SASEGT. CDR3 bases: TGTGCCAGCAGTCAAGCGAGCAGGGGCTACGAGCAGTACTTC. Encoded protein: CASSQASRGYEQYF.

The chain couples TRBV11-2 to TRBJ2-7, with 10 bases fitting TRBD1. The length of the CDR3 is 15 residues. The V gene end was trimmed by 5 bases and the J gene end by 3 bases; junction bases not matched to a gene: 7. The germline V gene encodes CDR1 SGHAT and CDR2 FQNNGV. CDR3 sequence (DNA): TGTGCCAGCAGCCTTGGGACAGGGGTTCTCTACGAGCAGTACTTC. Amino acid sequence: CASSLGTGVLYEQYF.

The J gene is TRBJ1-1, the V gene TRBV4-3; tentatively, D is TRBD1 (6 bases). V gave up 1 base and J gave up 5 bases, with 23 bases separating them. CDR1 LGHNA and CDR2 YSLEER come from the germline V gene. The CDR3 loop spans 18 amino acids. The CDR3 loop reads CASSQGAGDLQGLTEAFF. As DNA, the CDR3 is TGCGCCAGCAGCCAAGGAGCGGGGGACCTACAGGGTCTAACTGAAGCTTTCTTT.

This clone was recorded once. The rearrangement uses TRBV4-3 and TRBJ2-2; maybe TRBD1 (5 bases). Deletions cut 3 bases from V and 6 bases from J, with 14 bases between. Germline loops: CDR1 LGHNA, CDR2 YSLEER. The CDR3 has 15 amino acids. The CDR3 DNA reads TGCGCCAGCAGCCAGCAGGGCCTGGGTGCCGGGGAGCTGTTTTTT. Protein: CASSQQGLGAGELFF.

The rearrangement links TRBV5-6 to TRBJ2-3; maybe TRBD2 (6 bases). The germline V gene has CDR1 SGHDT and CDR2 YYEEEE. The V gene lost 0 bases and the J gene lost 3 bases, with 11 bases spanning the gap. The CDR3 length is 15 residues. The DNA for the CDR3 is TGTGCCAGCAGCTTGGCCCTCGGGAGAACAGATACGCAGTATTTT. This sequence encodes CASSLALGRTDTQYF.

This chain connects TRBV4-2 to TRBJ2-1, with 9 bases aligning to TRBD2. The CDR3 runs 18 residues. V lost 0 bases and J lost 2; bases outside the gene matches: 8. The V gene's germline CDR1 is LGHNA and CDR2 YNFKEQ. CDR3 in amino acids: CASSQEAGGPPAYNEQFF. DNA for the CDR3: TGTGCCAGCAGCCAAGAGGCGGGGGGGCCACCCGCCTACAATGAGCAGTTCTTC.

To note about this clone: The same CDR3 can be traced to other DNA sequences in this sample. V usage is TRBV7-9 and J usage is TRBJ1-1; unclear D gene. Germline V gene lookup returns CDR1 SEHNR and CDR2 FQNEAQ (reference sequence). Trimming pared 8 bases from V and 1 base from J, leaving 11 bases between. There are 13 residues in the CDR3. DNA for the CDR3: TGTGCCAGCGGACCCCGGGAGAACACTGAAGCTTTCTTT. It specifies CASGPRENTEAFF.

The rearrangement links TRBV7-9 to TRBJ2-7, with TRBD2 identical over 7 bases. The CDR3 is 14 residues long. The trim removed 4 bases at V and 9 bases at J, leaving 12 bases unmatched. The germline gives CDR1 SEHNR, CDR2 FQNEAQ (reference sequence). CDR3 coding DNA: TGTGCCAGCAGCTCAGTAGCGGGCCCCTTGGGGCAGTACTTC. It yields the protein CASSSVAGPLGQYF.

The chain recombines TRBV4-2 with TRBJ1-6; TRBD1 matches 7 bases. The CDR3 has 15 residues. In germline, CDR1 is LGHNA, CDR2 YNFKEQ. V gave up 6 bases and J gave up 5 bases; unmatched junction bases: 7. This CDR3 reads CASRQTDRNNSPLHF. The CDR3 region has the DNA TGTGCCAGCAGACAGACGGACAGGAATAATTCACCCCTCCACTTT.

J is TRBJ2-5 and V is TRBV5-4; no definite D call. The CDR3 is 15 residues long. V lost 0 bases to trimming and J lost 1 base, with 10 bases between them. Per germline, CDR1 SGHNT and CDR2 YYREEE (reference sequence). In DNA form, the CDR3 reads TGTGCCAGCAGCTTGGCTCTCAGTATCCAAGAGACCCAGTACTTC. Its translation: CASSLALSIQETQYF.

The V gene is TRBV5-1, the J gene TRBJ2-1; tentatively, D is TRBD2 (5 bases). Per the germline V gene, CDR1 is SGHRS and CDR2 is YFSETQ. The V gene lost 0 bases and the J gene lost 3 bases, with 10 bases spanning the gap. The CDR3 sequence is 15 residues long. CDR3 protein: CASSLVSVVYNEQFF. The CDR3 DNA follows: TGCGCCAGCAGCTTGGTTAGCGTCGTCTACAATGAGCAGTTCTTC.

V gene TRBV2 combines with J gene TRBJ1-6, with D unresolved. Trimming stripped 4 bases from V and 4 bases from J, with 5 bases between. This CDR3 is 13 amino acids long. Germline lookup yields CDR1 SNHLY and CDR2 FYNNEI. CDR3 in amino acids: CASSGSYNSPLHF. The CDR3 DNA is TGTGCCAGCAGTGGTTCTTATAATTCACCCCTCCACTTT.

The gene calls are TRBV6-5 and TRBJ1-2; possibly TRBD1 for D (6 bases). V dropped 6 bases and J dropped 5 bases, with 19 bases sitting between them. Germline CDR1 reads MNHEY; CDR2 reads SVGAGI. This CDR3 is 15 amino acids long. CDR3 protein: CASRLSRGPAYGYTF. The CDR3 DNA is TGTGCCAGCAGGTTAAGCAGGGGACCAGCGTATGGCTACACCTTC.

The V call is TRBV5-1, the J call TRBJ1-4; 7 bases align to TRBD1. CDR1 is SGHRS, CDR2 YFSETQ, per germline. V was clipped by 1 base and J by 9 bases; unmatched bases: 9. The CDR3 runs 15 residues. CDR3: CASSLTGAEGKKLFF. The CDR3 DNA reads TGCGCCAGCAGCTTGACAGGGGCCGAAGGAAAAAAACTGTTTTTT.

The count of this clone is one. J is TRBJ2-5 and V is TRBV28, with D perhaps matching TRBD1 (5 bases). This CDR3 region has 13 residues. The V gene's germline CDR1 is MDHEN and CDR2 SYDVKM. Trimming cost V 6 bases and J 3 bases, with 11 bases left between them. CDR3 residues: CASRANRKETQYF. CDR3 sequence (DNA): TGTGCCAGCAGGGCTAACAGGAAAGAGACCCAGTACTTC. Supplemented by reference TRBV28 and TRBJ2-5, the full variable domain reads DVKVTQSSRYLVKRTGEKVFLECVQDMDHENMFWYRQDPGLGLRLIYFSYDVKMKEKGDIPEGYSVSREKKERFSLILESASTNQTSMYLCASRANRKETQYFGPGTRLLVL.

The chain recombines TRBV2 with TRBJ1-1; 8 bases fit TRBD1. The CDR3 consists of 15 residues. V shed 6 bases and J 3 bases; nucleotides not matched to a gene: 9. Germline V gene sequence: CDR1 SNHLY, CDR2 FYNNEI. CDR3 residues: CASSLGQVVDTEAFF. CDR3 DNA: TGTGCCAGCAGCCTGGGACAGGTGGTCGACACTGAAGCTTTCTTT.

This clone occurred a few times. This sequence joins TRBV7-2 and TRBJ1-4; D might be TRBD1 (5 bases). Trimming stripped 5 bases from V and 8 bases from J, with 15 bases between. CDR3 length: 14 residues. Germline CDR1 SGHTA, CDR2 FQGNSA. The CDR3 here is CASSPDSPGEKLFF. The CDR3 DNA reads TGTGCCAGCAGCCCCGACAGCCCCGGGGAAAAACTGTTTTTT.

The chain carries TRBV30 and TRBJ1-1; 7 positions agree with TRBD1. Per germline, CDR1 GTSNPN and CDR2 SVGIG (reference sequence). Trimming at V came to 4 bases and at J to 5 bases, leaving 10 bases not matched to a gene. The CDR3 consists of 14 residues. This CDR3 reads CAWNPMTGLTEAFF. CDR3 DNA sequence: TGTGCCTGGAACCCAATGACAGGGTTGACTGAAGCTTTCTTT. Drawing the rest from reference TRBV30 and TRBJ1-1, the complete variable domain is SQTIHQWPATLVQPVGSPLSLECTVEGTSNPNLYWYRQAAGRGLQLLFYSVGIGQISSEVPQNLSASRPQDRQFILSSKKLLLSDSGFYLCAWNPMTGLTEAFFGQGTRLTVV.

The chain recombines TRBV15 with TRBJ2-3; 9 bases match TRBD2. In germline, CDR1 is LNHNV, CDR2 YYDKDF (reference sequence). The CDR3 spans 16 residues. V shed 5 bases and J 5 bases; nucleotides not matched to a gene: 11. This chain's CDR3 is CATSPVVAGAGDTQYF. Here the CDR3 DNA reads TGTGCCACCAGCCCCGTTGTAGCGGGGGCAGGAGATACGCAGTATTTT.

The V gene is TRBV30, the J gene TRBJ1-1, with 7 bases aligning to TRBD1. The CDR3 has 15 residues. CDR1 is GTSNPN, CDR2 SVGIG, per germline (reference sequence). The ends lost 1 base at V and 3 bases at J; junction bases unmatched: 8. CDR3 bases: TGTGCCTGGAGTGCCAACGGCAGGGGGTACACTGAAGCTTTCTTT. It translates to CAWSANGRGYTEAFF. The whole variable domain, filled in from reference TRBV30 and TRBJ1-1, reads SQTIHQWPATLVQPVGSPLSLECTVEGTSNPNLYWYRQAAGRGLQLLFYSVGIGQISSEVPQNLSASRPQDRQFILSSKKLLLSDSGFYLCAWSANGRGYTEAFFGQGTRLTVV.

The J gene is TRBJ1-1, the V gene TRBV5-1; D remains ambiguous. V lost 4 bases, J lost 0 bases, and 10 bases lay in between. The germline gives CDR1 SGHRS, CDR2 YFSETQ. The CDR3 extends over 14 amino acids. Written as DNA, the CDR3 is TGCGCCAGCAGCCCGACAATGATGAACACTGAAGCTTTCTTT. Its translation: CASSPTMMNTEAFF.

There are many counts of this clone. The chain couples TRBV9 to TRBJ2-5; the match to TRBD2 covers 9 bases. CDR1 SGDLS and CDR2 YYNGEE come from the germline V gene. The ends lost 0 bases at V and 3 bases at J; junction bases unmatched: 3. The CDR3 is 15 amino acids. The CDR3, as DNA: TGTGCCAGCAGCGTAGCTAGCGGGAACAAAGAGACCCAGTACTTC. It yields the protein CASSVASGNKETQYF.